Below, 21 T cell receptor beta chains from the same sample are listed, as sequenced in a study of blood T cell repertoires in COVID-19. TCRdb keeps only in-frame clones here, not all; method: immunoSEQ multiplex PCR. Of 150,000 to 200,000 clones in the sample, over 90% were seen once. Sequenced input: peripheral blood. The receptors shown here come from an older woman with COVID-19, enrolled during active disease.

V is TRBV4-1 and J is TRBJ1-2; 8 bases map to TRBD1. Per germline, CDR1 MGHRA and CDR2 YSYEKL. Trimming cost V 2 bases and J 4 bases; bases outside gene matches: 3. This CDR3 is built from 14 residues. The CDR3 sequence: CASSQRTGTYGYTF. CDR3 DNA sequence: TGCGCCAGCAGCCAACGGACAGGGACCTATGGCTACACCTTC.

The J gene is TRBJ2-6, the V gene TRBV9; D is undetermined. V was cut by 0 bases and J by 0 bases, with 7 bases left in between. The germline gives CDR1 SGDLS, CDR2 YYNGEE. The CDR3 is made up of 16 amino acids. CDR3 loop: CASSVGGVSGANVLTF. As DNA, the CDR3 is TGTGCCAGCAGCGTAGGAGGAGTCTCTGGGGCCAACGTCCTGACTTTC.

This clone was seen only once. The CDR3 sequence: CSASTGLSQPQHF. As DNA, the CDR3 is TGCAGTGCTAGTACAGGGTTGAGTCAGCCCCAGCATTTT. The chain employs TRBV20-1 and TRBJ1-5; D is possibly TRBD1 (6 bases). This CDR3 is 13 amino acids long. V lost 3 bases to trimming and J lost 6 bases, with 12 bases between them. Germline CDR1 and CDR2: DFQATT and SNEGSKA (reference sequence).

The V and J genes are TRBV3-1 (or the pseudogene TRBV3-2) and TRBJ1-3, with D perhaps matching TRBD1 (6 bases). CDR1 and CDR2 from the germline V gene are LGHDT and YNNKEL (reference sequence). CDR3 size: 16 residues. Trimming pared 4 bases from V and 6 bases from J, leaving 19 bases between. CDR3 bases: TGTGCCAGCAGCCCTTTCAGGGGTTTTAATAAAAACACCATATATTTT. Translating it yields CASSPFRGFNKNTIYF.

CDR3 bases: TGTGCCAGCAGCGATAACAGGGGGACAGAGACCCAGTACTTC. Amino acid sequence: CASSDNRGTETQYF. V usage is TRBV7-2 and J usage is TRBJ2-5; 8 bases are a match to TRBD1. Germline values: CDR1 SGHTA, CDR2 FQGNSA. The CDR3 totals 14 residues. J gave up 4 bases and V 5 bases, and 6 bases lay outside the gene matches.

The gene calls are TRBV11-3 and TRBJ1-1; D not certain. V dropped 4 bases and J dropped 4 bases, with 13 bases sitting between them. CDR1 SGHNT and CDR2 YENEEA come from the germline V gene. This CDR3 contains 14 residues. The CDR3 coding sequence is TGTGCCAGCAGCTCCCCGCCGGAGACCACTGAAGCTTTCTTT. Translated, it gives CASSSPPETTEAFF.

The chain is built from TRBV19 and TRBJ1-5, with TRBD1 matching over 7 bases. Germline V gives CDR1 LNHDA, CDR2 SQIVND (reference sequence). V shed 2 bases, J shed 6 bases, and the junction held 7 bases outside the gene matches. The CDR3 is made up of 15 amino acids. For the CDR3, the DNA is TGTGCCAGTAGTATAACAGGGGAGGTGGGTCAGCCCCAGCATTTT. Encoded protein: CASSITGEVGQPQHF.

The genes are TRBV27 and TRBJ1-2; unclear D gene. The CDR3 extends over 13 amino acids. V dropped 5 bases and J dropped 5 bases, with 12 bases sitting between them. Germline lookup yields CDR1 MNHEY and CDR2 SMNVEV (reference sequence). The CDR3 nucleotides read TGTGCCAGCAGTCCCCACCAACTTTATGGCTACACCTTC. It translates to CASSPHQLYGYTF.

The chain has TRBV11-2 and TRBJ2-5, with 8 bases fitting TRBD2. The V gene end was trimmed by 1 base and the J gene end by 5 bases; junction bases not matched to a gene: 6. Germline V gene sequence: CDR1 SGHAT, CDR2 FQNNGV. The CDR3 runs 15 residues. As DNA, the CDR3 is TGTGCCAGCAGCTTAGTAGCGGGGTCGGGGGAGACCCAGTACTTC. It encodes CASSLVAGSGETQYF.

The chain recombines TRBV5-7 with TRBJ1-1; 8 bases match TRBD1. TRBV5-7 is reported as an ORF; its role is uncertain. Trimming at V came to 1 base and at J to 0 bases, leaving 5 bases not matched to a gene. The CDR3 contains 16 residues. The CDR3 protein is CASSLLPGGLNTEAFF. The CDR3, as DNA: TGTGCCAGCAGCTTGCTGCCAGGGGGCTTGAACACTGAAGCTTTCTTT.

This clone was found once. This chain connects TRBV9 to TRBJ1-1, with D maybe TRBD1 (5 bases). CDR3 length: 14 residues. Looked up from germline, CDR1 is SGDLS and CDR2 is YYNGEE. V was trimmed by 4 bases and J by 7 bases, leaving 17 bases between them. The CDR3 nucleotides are TGTGCCAGCAGCTCTTATTTGGGGGGGAGTGAAGCTTTCTTT. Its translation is CASSSYLGGSEAFF.

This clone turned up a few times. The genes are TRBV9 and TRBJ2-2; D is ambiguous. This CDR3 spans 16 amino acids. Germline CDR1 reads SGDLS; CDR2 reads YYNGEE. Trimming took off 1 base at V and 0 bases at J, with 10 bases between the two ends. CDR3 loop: CASSVSINANTGELFF. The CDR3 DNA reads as TGTGCCAGCAGCGTATCTATAAACGCGAACACCGGGGAGCTGTTTTTT.

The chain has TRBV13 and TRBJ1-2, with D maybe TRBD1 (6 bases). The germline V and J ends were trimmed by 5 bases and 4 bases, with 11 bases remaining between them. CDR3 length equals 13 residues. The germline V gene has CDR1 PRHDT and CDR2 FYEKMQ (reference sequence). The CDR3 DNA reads TGTGCCAGCAGCACCACAGGGTCCTATGGCTACACCTTC. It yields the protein CASSTTGSYGYTF.

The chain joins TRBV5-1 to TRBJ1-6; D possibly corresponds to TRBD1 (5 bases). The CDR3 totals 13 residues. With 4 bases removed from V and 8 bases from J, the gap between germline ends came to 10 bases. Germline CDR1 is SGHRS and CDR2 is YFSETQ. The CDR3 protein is CASSKDIHSPLHF. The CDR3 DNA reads TGCGCCAGCAGCAAGGACATCCATTCACCCCTCCACTTT.

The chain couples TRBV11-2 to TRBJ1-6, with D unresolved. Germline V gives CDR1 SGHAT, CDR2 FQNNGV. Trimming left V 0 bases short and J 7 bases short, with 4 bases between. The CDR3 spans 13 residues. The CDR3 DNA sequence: TGTGCCAGCAGCTTAGAAGCAAATTCACCCCTCCACTTT. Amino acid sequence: CASSLEANSPLHF.

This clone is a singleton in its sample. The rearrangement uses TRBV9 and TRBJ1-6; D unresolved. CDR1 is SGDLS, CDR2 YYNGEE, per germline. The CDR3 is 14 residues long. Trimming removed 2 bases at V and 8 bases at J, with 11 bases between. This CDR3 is CASSVTTEDSPLHF. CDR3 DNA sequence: TGTGCCAGCAGCGTTACAACCGAGGATTCACCCCTCCACTTT.

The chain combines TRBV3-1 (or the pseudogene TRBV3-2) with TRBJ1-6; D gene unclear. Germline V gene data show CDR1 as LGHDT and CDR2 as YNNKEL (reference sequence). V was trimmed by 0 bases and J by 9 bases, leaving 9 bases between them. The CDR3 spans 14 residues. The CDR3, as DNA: TGTGCCAGCAGCCAAGAGAGGGTTAGTTCACCCCTCCACTTT. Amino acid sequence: CASSQERVSSPLHF.

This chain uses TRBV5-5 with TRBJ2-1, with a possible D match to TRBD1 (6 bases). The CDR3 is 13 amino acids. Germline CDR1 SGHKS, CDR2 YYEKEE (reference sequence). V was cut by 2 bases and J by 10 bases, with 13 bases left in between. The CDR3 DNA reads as TGTGCCAGCAGCTTAGGGACAATCAGGGAGCAGTTCTTC. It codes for CASSLGTIREQFF.

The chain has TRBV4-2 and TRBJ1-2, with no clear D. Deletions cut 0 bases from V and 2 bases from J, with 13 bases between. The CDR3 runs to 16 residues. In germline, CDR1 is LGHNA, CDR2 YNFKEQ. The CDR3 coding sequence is TGTGCCAGCAGCCAAGACCCCCACCCTACGAACTATGGCTACACCTTC. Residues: CASSQDPHPTNYGYTF.

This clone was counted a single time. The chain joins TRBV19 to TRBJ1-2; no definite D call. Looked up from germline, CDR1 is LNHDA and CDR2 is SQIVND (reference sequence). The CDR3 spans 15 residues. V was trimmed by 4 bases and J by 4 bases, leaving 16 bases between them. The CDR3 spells CASSTPYGESYGYTF. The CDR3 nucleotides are TGTGCCAGTAGTACGCCATACGGGGAATCCTATGGCTACACCTTC.

Here the CDR3 DNA reads TGCGCCAGCAGCTTGGGTGAGGGAGGTACGCAGTATTTT. Protein sequence: CASSLGEGGTQYF. The rearrangement links TRBV5-1 to TRBJ2-3; possible D gene TRBD2, 6 bases. Per the germline V gene, CDR1 is SGHRS and CDR2 is YFSETQ. CDR3 size: 13 residues. V gave up 0 bases and J gave up 8 bases, with 10 bases separating them.